This T cell receptor (beta chain) was identified during a study of vaccination effects on CD4 cells after COVID-19. Study-wide findings and caveats: Small numbers of convalescent patients limited the study. It also lacked early post-infection timepoints.

Antigen-specific CD4+ T cells expanded by the ViraFEST assay with viral peptide pools were then sequenced. Cells that had been cultured for nine to eleven days were the source of isolated CD4+ T cells. Nobody among the vaccine recipients had prior SARS-CoV-2 infection (nucleocapsid antibodies were negative). On day 3 and again on day 7, half the medium was replaced with IL-2 medium. A remark on this clone: The antigen remains undetermined.

The V end was cut by 1 base, the J end by 8 bases, with 15 bases between. The germline V gene encodes CDR1 SNHLY and CDR2 FYNNEI. The CDR3 runs 15 residues. Repertoires were generated with immunoSEQ multiplex PCR, while TCRdb's copy carries only in-frame clones and drops some. The data contain 20,000 to 25,000 clones, roughly four fifths of them singletons. The receptor's source is a human donor who received a COVID-19 vaccine. The source material was CD4+ T cells from PBMCs cultured with HCoV-NL63 spike peptides, sampled before COVID-19 vaccination. The chain uses TRBV2 and TRBJ2-1; D is unclear. CDR3 nucleotides: TGTGCCAGCAGTGAAGACCTAGGTGATATCGATGAGCAGTTCTTC. Translation: CASSEDLGDIDEQFF.